The 15 T cell receptor beta chains reported below all come from one sample, sequenced in a study of blood T cell repertoires in COVID-19. Method: immunoSEQ multiplex PCR; TCRdb's copy keeps in-frame clones and lacks some. There are 300,000 to 450,000 clones in the sample; about 80% occur only once, and about 1.2% lies in the top ten. The sequencing sample was made of peripheral blood. The receptors stem from a human donor with acute or convalescent COVID-19. The donor label of this sample is uncertain.

The chain employs TRBV5-4 and TRBJ2-7; TRBD2 matches at 7 bases. V lost 3 bases and J lost 4; bases outside the gene matches: 7. The CDR3 length is 14 residues. CDR1 is SGHNT and CDR2 is YYREEE in the germline V gene (reference sequence). CDR3 sequence: CASSWGGGPYEQYF. The CDR3 DNA follows: TGTGCCAGCAGCTGGGGGGGAGGGCCTTACGAGCAGTACTTC.

The chain joins TRBV6-5 to TRBJ1-1; 7 bases match TRBD1. The CDR3 runs to 15 residues. Germline trimming cut 7 bases from V and 7 bases from J; bases unmatched to any gene: 15. Per the germline V gene, CDR1 is MNHEY and CDR2 is SVGAGI. In DNA form, the CDR3 reads TGTGCCAGCATTTATCCGGGACAGAGTAATCTTGAAGCTTTCTTT. Residues: CASIYPGQSNLEAFF.

The chain has TRBV4-1 and TRBJ1-1; D is ambiguous. The germline V gene has CDR1 MGHRA and CDR2 YSYEKL. The CDR3 runs to 15 residues. V dropped 1 base and J dropped 3 bases, with 12 bases sitting between them. CDR3 in amino acids: CASSQVRSGDTEAFF. CDR3 DNA sequence: TGCGCCAGCAGCCAAGTTAGATCCGGGGACACTGAAGCTTTCTTT.

This clone showed up just a few times. The J gene is TRBJ2-1, the V gene TRBV6-6; 8 bases match TRBD1. The germline V gene encodes CDR1 MNHNY and CDR2 SVGAGI (reference sequence). V shed 10 bases and J 7 bases; nucleotides not matched to a gene: 12. The CDR3 extends over 14 amino acids. The CDR3 reads CATKAGGSANEQFF. CDR3 coding DNA: TGTGCCACCAAAGCAGGGGGCTCGGCAAATGAGCAGTTCTTC.

The genes are TRBV4-1 and TRBJ2-3; TRBD2 agrees at 8 bases. This CDR3 contains 15 residues. The germline CDR1 and CDR2 sequences are MGHRA and YSYEKL. V was pared by 6 bases and J by 4 bases, with 9 bases of the junction left unmatched. CDR3 loop: CASRPGLGEADTQYF. CDR3 bases: TGCGCCAGCAGACCGGGACTAGGGGAGGCAGATACGCAGTATTTT.

The count of this clone is one. The J gene is TRBJ1-4, the V gene TRBV4-1, with D perhaps TRBD1 (5 bases). The CDR3 sequence is 13 residues long. Trimming left V 4 bases short and J 8 bases short, with 11 bases between. CDR1 is MGHRA, CDR2 YSYEKL, per germline. The CDR3 reads CASSPQDKEKLFF. The CDR3 DNA sequence: TGCGCCAGCAGCCCCCAGGACAAGGAAAAACTGTTTTTT.

Only one count was recorded for this clone. The rearrangement joins TRBV30 to TRBJ2-2, with 7 bases aligning to TRBD2. Trimming cost V 4 bases and J 5 bases; bases outside gene matches: 10. This CDR3 has 15 amino acids. The V gene's germline CDR1 is GTSNPN and CDR2 SVGIG (reference sequence). This CDR3 is CAWIPRGGITGELFF. CDR3 coding DNA: TGTGCCTGGATCCCACGGGGAGGGATAACCGGGGAGCTGTTTTTT. Using reference TRBV30 and TRBJ2-2 for the parts outside the CDR3, the full variable domain is SQTIHQWPATLVQPVGSPLSLECTVEGTSNPNLYWYRQAAGRGLQLLFYSVGIGQISSEVPQNLSASRPQDRQFILSSKKLLLSDSGFYLCAWIPRGGITGELFFGEGSRLTVL.

The V call is TRBV18, the J call TRBJ2-1; D gene ambiguous. This CDR3 has 15 residues. V dropped 2 bases and J dropped 5 bases, with 13 bases sitting between them. Germline CDR1 is KGHSH and CDR2 is LQKENI. CDR3 loop: CASSPGLSSNNEQFF. The DNA for the CDR3 is TGTGCCAGCTCACCAGGTCTAAGCTCGAACAATGAGCAGTTCTTC. Filled out from reference TRBV18 and TRBJ2-1, the complete variable domain reads NAGVMQNPRHLVRRRGQEARLRCSPMKGHSHVYWYRQLPEEGLKFMVYLQKENIIDESGMPKERFSAEFPKEGPSILRIQQVVRGDSAAYFCASSPGLSSNNEQFFGPGTRLTVL.

The chain links TRBV7-6 to TRBJ2-1; possible D gene TRBD2, 5 bases. The germline CDR1 and CDR2 sequences are SGHVS and FNYEAQ. V was pared by 2 bases and J by 11 bases, with 10 bases between. This CDR3 contains 12 residues. CDR3 sequence: CASSLRWEQQFF. CDR3 DNA sequence: TGTGCCAGCAGCTTACGGTGGGAGCAGCAGTTCTTC.

The chain couples TRBV18 to TRBJ2-5, with TRBD2 as a possible D gene (6 bases). Trimming stripped 3 bases from V and 5 bases from J, with 13 bases between. The CDR3 covers 14 residues. Germline V gives CDR1 KGHSH, CDR2 LQKENI. The CDR3 spells CASSPSGGFETQYF. Here the CDR3 DNA reads TGTGCCAGCTCACCGTCTGGAGGGTTCGAGACCCAGTACTTC.

This chain's CDR3 is CASSSGTGREKLFF. CDR3 nucleotides: TGTGCCAGCAGCTCCGGGACAGGGCGAGAAAAACTGTTTTTT. This sequence joins TRBV5-4 and TRBJ1-4, with TRBD1 matching 9 bases. Germline V gives CDR1 SGHNT, CDR2 YYREEE (reference sequence). Germline trimming cut 3 bases from V and 8 bases from J; bases unmatched to any gene: 5. The CDR3 is 14 amino acids.

This clone was observed once. The rearrangement links TRBV3-1 (or the pseudogene TRBV3-2) to TRBJ1-2; the D gene is possibly TRBD1 (5 bases). The CDR3 contains 14 residues. Germline CDR1 reads LGHDT; CDR2 reads YNNKEL (reference sequence). V was cut by 4 bases and J by 7 bases, with 16 bases left in between. The CDR3 here is CASSRRQKERGYTF. DNA for the CDR3: TGTGCCAGCAGCCGCAGACAGAAGGAACGTGGCTACACCTTC.

CDR3 DNA sequence: TGTGCCAGCAGCTTAGATCTTGAGGATCCCAGGGGCTATGGCTACACCTTC. Translation: CASSLDLEDPRGYGYTF. The chain is built from TRBV7-2 and TRBJ1-2, with TRBD1 as a possible D gene (6 bases). CDR1 SGHTA and CDR2 FQGNSA come from the germline V gene. Trimming took 1 base from V and 4 from J, leaving 19 bases between them. This CDR3 has 17 residues.

The chain carries TRBV6-1 and TRBJ2-1; maybe TRBD2 (5 bases). Germline CDR1 MNHNS, CDR2 SASEGT. Trimming pared 3 bases from V and 15 bases from J, leaving 15 bases between. This CDR3 region has 12 residues. The CDR3 coding sequence is TGTGCCAGCAGTGAGTTTACTAGAGGTCCGTTCTTC. It encodes CASSEFTRGPFF.

CDR3 coding DNA: TGCAGCGGTGGGACAGGTCCGAATGAGCAGTTCTTC. Its translation: CSGGTGPNEQFF. The V and J genes are TRBV29-1 and TRBJ2-1, with 8 bases fitting TRBD1. V was pared by 7 bases and J by 7 bases, with 6 bases of the junction left unmatched. The CDR3 loop spans 12 amino acids. Germline loops: CDR1 SQVTM, CDR2 ANQGSEA.